This entry lists 2 T cell receptor beta chains sequenced from one sample in a study of cytomegalovirus exposure and HLA in healthy donors. Amplification used 60 Vbeta primers and 13 Jbeta primers. Sequencing was performed with immunoSEQ multiplex PCR; in TCRdb, only in-frame clones are kept and a portion is missing. The ten most abundant clones cover 1.5% to 2% of a sample with 100,000 to 150,000 clones. Input material: PBMCs. These receptors were taken from a woman aged 40 to 50 in good health and CMV-seropositive.

The chain joins TRBV5-1 to TRBJ2-7; a weak D match, TRBD2 (6 bases). The CDR3 spans 12 residues. Germline CDR1 reads SGHRS; CDR2 reads YFSETQ. The germline V and J ends were trimmed by 2 bases and 3 bases, with 6 bases remaining between them. The CDR3 reads CASSFSGYEQYF. CDR3 DNA sequence: TGCGCCAGCAGCTTTAGCGGCTACGAGCAGTACTTC.

The rearrangement links TRBV2 to TRBJ1-1, with unresolved D. V lost 6 bases and J lost 0, with 8 bases in between. Germline CDR1 reads SNHLY; CDR2 reads FYNNEI. This CDR3 comprises 13 residues. CDR3: CASRTEMNTEAFF. The CDR3 DNA reads TGTGCCAGCAGAACTGAGATGAACACTGAAGCTTTCTTT.